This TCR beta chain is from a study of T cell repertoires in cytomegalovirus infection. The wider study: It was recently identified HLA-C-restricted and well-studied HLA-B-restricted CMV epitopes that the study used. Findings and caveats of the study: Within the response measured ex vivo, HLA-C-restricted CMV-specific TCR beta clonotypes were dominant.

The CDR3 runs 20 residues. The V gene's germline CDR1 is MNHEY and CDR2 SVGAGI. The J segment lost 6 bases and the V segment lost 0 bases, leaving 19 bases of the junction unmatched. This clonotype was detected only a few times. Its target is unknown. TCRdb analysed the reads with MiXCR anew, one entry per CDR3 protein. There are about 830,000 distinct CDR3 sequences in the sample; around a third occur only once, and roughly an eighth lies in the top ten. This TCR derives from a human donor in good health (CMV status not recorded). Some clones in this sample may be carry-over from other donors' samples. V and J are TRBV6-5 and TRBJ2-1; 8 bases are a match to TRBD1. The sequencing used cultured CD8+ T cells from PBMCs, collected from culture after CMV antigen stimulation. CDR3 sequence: CASSYSEAGGLVAELNEQFF. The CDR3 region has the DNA TGTGCCAGCAGTTACTCGGAGGCAGGGGGCTTGGTAGCGGAGCTCAATGAGCAGTTCTTC.